This entry features one TCR beta chain sequence. This clone was recorded once. Its antigen has not been determined. No much larger clonotype is one base removed from it; base qualities were not supplied. The CDR3 regions of human TCRbeta chains were analyzed by immunosequencing. As for the original processing: Repertoire TCRs were checked for matches against a reference library of SARS-CoV-2-specific TCRs that had been generated using the MIRA antigen-specificity platform. Breadth was defined as the fraction of unique TCRs that were SARS-CoV-2-associated, and depth was defined as the fraction of total T cells that were SARS-CoV-2-associated. Using the MIRA data, each spike-specific TCR was assigned both to the spike region to which the TCR was reactive and to a CD4 or CD8 class. Log10-transformed breadth and depth values were compared by one-way ANOVA with Sidak's multiple comparisons tests. TCRdb retrieved this table from immuneACCESS and kept in-frame rearrangements only. Not all clones are present; in checked studies, unresolved V genes account for under half, and no reason is known for the remainder. The V and J calls and clone size come from that table; D and trimming were worked out from the DNA. The sample includes roughly 120,000 clones, with 85% to 90% observed a single time. The top ten constitute roughly 8.9% of the sample.

Between the V and J ends, shortened by 0 bases and 8 bases respectively, the junction contains 10 bases. The CDR3 sequence holds 13 residues, the cysteine and phenylalanine included. This entry keeps only the CDR3 DNA: 39 bases, framed from base 1. According to the germline V gene (reference sequence), CDR1 reads LNHNV and CDR2 reads YYDKDF. Read against the paper, the sample's time point label means: baseline before first vaccination. Vaccinee samples came from UK trials COV001 and COV002, including a single-blind randomized controlled phase 2/3 trial of AZD1222 (ChAdOx1 nCoV-19) in healthy adults. Trial participant PBMC samples were collected at day 0 and day 28 after the second dose for TCRbeta chain sequencing. This specimen belongs to a study of T cell responses to AZD1222 COVID-19 vaccine (dated by TCRdb to the early 2020s). For context, the study as a whole: AZD1222 recipients given second doses at about 4 weeks or at about 12 weeks were pooled, since spike-specific TCR depth and breadth were not found to differ between the two schedules. A total of just over 230 trial participants underwent TCR sequencing, of whom 200 to 220 had received two doses of AZD1222 and around 25 had received two doses of the MenACWY control vaccine. Trial participants were enrolled by age into 18-55, 56-69 and 70-plus year subgroups, with roughly 160, 29 and 62 TCR-sequenced participants respectively.

General findings and caveats noted by the study authors: CD4 TCRs associated with the vaccine covered the entire spike protein, and the dominant responses were in regions 160-218 and 743-854. Most participants were white British and females outnumbered males, and the authors suggested that clonal diversity may have been underestimated. The 56-69-year group was small, and its depth increase did not reach significance, likely because of low power. After two AZD1222 doses, both the breadth and the depth of spike-specific TCRs were significantly higher than at day 0 and than in MenACWY recipients. Conclusions about previously exposed vaccinees were limited because only six or seven AZD1222 recipients were SARS-CoV-2 seropositive at baseline. Because no day 14 peak-response samples were available, the repertoires could be characterized only after the peak T cell response. Epitopes outside the regions mutated in the B.1.351 and B.1.1.7 variants were reportedly recognized by nearly half of the unique spike-specific TCRs.

The specimen was peripheral blood, collected on day 0 of AZD1222 vaccination. Recombination joined TRBV15 with TRBJ1-2; the D gene remains uncertain. This clonotype originated in an adult in good health. CDR3 region: CATSRDAVLGYTF. The nucleotides read TGTGCCACCAGCAGAGATGCCGTGTTGGGCTACACCTTC. The variable domain in full, with residues beyond the CDR3 obtained from the reference TRBV15 and TRBJ1-2 genes, is DAMVIQNPRYQVTQFGKPVTLSCSQTLNHNVMYWYQQKSSQAPKLLFHYYDKDFNNEADTPDNFQSRRPNTSFCFLDIRSPGLGDTAMYLCATSRDAVLGYTFGSGTRLTVV.